This TCR beta chain was documented in a study of blood T cells in healthy people across ages. In its sample, this clonotype was seen many times. Its antigen is unknown. General study points: Older individuals had lower TCR beta diversity per million T cells (the decline was roughly linear). Relative to aged donors, long-lived donors carried more naive CD4+ cells and displayed higher diversity.

V lost 6 bases, J lost 3 bases, and 6 bases stayed unmatched. CDR1 is SQVTM and CDR2 is ANQGSEA in the germline V gene. The CDR3 loop spans 14 amino acids. With a J-beta primer mix and a sample-barcoded 5' primer, a second PCR ran 7 to 11 cycles. TCRdb independently ran MiXCR on the 5' RACE reads; one entry per CDR3 protein. The table includes under 2 million distinct CDR3 sequences, 34% detected once. This TCR derives from a woman under 40 in good health. The chain recombines TRBV29-1 with TRBJ2-3; 10 nucleotides agree with TRBD2. What was sequenced was blood. As DNA, the CDR3 is TGCAGCGTAGAACTAGCGGGACCTACAGATACGCAGTATTTT. Translating it yields CSVELAGPTDTQYF.